What follows are 2 T cell receptor beta chains derived from one specimen sequenced in a study of blood T cell repertoires in COVID-19. Clones were read by immunoSEQ multiplex PCR, and TCRdb kept only the in-frame ones, dropping some. The table has under 300,000 clones, approximately 83% seen once. Sequenced sample: PBMCs or T cells enriched from blood (not recorded which). These receptors were obtained from a man aged 50 or older who had recovered from COVID-19.

This rearrangement joins TRBV7-9 to TRBJ2-3; 8 positions match TRBD2. The CDR3 is 15 residues long. V shed 1 base and J 4 bases; nucleotides not matched to a gene: 4. Germline values: CDR1 SEHNR, CDR2 FQNEAQ (reference sequence). CDR3 loop: CASSLGPGGADTQYF. In DNA form, the CDR3 reads TGTGCCAGCAGCTTAGGGCCGGGAGGGGCAGATACGCAGTATTTT.

The J gene is TRBJ2-1, the V gene TRBV25-1; 11 bases are shared with TRBD1. Looked up from germline, CDR1 is MGHDK and CDR2 is SYGVNS. This CDR3 is built from 15 residues. With 7 bases clipped from V and 6 bases from J, the junction kept 8 bases outside the gene matches. In nucleotides, the CDR3 is TGTGCCAGCATTCCCCGGGACAGGGGGATCAATGAGCAGTTCTTC. Translation: CASIPRDRGINEQFF. The full variable domain, with the rest looked up from reference TRBV25-1 and TRBJ2-1, is EADIYQTPRYLVIGTGKKITLECSQTMGHDKMYWYQQDPGMELHLIHYSYGVNSTEKGDLSSESTVSRIRTEHFPLTLESARPSHTSQYLCASIPRDRGINEQFFGPGTRLTVL.